This T cell receptor beta chain was documented in a study of T cells after yellow fever vaccination. Study information: Fractions of limited cellularity were prepared by means of SMART-Seq v4 Ultra Low Input.

In TCRdb, the 5' RACE reads were re-called with MiXCR into one record per CDR3 protein. The sample contains a few hundred thousand distinct CDR3 sequences, about 4% of which appear only once. Study-level findings and limits: Shared CD4/CD8 clonotypes were a small share, likely from convergent recombination. High-abundance clonotypes from the bulk population could contaminate FACS-sorted repertoires. Reappearance after the booster was seen for most primary-vaccination clones, at about 95% CD4 and 70% to 90% CD8.

Comment on this clonotype: Its antigen is currently unknown.

The germline V and J ends were trimmed by 2 bases and 5 bases, with 13 bases remaining between them. Germline CDR1 SGHRS, CDR2 YFSETQ. This CDR3 has 14 residues. The TCR sequence derives from a man aged 18 to 30 who received the YFV17D yellow fever vaccine. This sample comprised PBMCs, obtained 5 days after the yellow fever booster vaccination. The V gene is TRBV5-1, the J gene TRBJ2-5, with D maybe TRBD1 (7 bases). CDR3 protein: CASSFEGAGETQYF. CDR3 nucleotide sequence: TGCGCCAGCAGCTTCGAGGGGGCGGGGGAGACCCAGTACTTC.